The clone carrying this T cell receptor (beta chain) was detected many times. The antigen remains unidentified. One end of the junction varies from germline; a read error may be responsible. CDR3 length: 13 residues. Germline V gene sequence: CDR1 ENHRY, CDR2 SYGVKD. The sample comes from a study of Graves' ophthalmopathy and Graves' hyperthyroidism. New diagnoses, under 2 months' duration, and ages 18 to 65 characterized the hyperthyroidism patients. Among the exclusions were patients with other autoimmune diseases, uncontrolled infections, pregnancy or lactation. Diagnoses were established from clinical symptoms, serum thyroxine, TRAb, thyroid ultrasound and orbital computed tomography. Study-wide results and caveats: Ophthalmopathy progression was predicted with around 71% sensitivity and approximately 79% specificity.

TCR beta CDR3 regions were amplified from RNA transcripts. Second-round multiplex PCR came after a first-round RT-PCR that employed HTBI primers. TCRdb redid the calling of the multiplex PCR reads with MiXCR, one entry per CDR3 protein. The data contain around 1.1 million distinct CDR3 sequences, 36% of them seen just once; the ten biggest clones take up over 8.5%. This TCR derives from an adult man with Graves' hyperthyroidism. Sequencing was carried out using peripheral blood or thyroid tissue (not recorded which). The chain is built from TRBV10-3 and TRBJ1-2; no firm D call. CDR3 loop: CAIMGIRRDGYTF. CDR3 nucleotides: TGTGCGATCATGGGTATCAGAAGGGATGGCTACACCTTC.